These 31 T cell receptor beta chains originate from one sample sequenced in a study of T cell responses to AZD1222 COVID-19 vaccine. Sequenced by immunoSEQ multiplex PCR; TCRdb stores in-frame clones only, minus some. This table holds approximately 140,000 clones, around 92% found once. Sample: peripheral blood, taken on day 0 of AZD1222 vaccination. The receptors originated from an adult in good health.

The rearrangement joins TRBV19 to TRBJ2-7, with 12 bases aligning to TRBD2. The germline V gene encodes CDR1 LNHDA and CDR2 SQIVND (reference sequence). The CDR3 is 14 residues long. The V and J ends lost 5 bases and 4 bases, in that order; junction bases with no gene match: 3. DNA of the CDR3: TGTGCCAGTAGTTGGACTAGCGGGACTTACGAGCAGTACTTC. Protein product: CASSWTSGTYEQYF.

DNA of the CDR3: TGTGCCATCAGTGCCGTAGACTATAGTGAGCAGTTCTTC. Translated, it gives CAISAVDYSEQFF. The rearrangement joins TRBV10-3 to TRBJ2-1; D may be TRBD2 (5 bases). Germline CDR1 ENHRY, CDR2 SYGVKD. V was clipped by 4 bases and J by 9 bases, with 13 bases between them. The CDR3 has 13 residues.

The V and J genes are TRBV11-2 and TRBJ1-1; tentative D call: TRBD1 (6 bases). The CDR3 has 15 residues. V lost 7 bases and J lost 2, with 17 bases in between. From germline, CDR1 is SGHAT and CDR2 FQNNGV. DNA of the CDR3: TGTGCCAGCACCATCAGTCACAGGGACAACACTGAAGCTTTCTTT. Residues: CASTISHRDNTEAFF.

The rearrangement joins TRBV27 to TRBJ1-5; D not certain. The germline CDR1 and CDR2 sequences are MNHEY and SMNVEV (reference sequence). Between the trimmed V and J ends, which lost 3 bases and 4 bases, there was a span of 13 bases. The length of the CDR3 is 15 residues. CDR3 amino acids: CASSLAGRPNQPQHF. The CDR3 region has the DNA TGTGCCAGCAGTTTGGCCGGACGACCTAATCAGCCCCAGCATTTT.

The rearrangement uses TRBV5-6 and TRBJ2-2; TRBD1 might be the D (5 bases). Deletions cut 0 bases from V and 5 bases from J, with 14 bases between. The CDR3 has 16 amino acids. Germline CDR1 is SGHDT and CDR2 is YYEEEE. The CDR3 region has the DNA TGTGCCAGCAGCTTGGTTGCAGGGCCTTATACCGGGGAGCTGTTTTTT. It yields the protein CASSLVAGPYTGELFF. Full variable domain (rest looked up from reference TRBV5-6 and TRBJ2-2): DAGVTQSPTHLIKTRGQQVTLRCSPKSGHDTVSWYQQALGQGPQFIFQYYEEEERQRGNFPDRFSGHQFPNYSSELNVNALLLGDSALYLCASSLVAGPYTGELFFGEGSRLTVL.

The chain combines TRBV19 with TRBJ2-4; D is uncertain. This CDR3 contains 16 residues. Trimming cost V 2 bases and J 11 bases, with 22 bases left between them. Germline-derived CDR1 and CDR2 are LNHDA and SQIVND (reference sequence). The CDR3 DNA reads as TGTGCCAGTAGTATATCCCCCCTGTATGGTCGGGCATTTCAGTACTTC. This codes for CASSISPLYGRAFQYF.

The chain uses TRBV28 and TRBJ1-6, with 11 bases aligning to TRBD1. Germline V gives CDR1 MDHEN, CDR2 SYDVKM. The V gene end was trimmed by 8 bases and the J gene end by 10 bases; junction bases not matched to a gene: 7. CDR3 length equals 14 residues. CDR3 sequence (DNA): TGTGCCAGCGTAGAGGACAGGGGGCTATCACCCCTCCACTTT. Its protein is CASVEDRGLSPLHF. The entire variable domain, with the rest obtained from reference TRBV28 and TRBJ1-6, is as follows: DVKVTQSSRYLVKRTGEKVFLECVQDMDHENMFWYRQDPGLGLRLIYFSYDVKMKEKGDIPEGYSVSREKKERFSLILESASTNQTSMYLCASVEDRGLSPLHFGNGTRLTVT.

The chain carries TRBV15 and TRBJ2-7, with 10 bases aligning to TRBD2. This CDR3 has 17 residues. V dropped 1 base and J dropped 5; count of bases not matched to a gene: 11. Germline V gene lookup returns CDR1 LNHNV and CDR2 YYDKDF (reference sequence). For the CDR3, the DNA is TGTGCCACCAGCAGAGGGGTGGGAAGCGGGAGGGATAACGAGCAGTACTTC. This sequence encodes CATSRGVGSGRDNEQYF.

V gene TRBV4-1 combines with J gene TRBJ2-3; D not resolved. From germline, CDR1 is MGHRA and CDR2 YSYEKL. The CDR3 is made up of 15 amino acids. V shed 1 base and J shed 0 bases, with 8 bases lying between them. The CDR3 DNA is TGCGCCAGCAGCCAAGTAACCACTAGCACAGATACGCAGTATTTT. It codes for CASSQVTTSTDTQYF.

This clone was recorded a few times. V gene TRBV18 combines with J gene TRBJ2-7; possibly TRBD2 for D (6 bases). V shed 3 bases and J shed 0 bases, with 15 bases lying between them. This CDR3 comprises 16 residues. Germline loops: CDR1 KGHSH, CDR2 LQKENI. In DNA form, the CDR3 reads TGTGCCAGCTCACCTAGAGGGCGGGGCGCCTCCTACGAGCAGTACTTC. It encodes CASSPRGRGASYEQYF.

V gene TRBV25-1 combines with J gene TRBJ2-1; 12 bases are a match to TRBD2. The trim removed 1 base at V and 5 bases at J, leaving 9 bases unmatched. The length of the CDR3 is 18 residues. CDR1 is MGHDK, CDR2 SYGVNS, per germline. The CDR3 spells CASSEFGLAGFSDNEQFF. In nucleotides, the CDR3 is TGTGCCAGCAGTGAATTCGGACTAGCGGGGTTTTCAGACAATGAGCAGTTCTTC.

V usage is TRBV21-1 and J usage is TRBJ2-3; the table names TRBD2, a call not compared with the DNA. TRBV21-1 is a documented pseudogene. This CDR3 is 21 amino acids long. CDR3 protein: CASSKKCPAELAGGSTDTQYF. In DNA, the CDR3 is TGTGCCAGCAGCAAAAAGTGCCCCGCGGAACTAGCGGGGGGGAGCACAGATACGCAGTATTTT.

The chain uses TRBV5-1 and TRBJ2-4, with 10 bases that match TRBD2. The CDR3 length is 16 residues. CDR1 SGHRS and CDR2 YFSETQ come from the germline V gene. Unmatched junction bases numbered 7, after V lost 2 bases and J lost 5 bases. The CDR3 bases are TGCGCCAGCAGCTTCTCTGGGACTAGCGTACAAAACATTCAGTACTTC. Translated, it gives CASSFSGTSVQNIQYF.

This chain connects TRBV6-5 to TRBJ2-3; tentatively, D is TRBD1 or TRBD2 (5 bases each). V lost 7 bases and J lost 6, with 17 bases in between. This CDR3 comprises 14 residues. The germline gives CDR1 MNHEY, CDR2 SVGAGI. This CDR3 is CASTRAGSGDTQYF. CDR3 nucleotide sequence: TGTGCCAGCACTCGAGCAGGGTCGGGGGATACGCAGTATTTT.

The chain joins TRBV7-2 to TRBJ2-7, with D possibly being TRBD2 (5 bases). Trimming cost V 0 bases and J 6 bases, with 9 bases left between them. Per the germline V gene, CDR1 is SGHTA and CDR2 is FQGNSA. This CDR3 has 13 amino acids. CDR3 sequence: CASSLAAVGEQYF. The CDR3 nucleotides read TGTGCCAGCAGCTTAGCAGCGGTGGGCGAGCAGTACTTC.

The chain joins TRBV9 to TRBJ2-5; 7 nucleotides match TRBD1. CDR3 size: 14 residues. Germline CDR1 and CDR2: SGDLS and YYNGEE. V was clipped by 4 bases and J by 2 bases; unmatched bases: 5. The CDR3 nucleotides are TGTGCCAGCAGCCCCCAGGGGGAACAAGAGACCCAGTACTTC. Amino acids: CASSPQGEQETQYF.

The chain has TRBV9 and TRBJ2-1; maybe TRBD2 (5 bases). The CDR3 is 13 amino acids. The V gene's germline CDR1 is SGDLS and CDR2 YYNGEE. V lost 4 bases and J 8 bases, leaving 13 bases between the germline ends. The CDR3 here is CASSHEVRDEQFF. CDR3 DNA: TGTGCCAGCAGCCACGAGGTGAGGGATGAGCAGTTCTTC.

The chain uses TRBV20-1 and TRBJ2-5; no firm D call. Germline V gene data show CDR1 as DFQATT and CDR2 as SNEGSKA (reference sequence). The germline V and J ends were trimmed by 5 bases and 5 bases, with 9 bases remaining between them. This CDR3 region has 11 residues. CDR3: CSALTGETQYF. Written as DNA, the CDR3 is TGCAGTGCTCTAACCGGGGAGACCCAGTACTTC.

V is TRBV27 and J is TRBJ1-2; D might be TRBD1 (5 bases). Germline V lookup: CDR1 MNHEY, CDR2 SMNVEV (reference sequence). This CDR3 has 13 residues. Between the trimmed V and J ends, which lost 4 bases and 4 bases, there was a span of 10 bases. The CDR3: CASSSFQGYGYTF. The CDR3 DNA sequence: TGTGCCAGCAGTTCGTTTCAGGGCTATGGCTACACCTTC.

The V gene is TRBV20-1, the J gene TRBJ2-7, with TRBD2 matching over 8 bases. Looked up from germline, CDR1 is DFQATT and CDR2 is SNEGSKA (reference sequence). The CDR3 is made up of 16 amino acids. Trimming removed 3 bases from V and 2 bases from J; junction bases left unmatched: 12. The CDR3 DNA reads TGCAGTGCTAGTGACCTCTTCGGGAGGGCCCCCTACGAGCAGTACTTC. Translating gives CSASDLFGRAPYEQYF.

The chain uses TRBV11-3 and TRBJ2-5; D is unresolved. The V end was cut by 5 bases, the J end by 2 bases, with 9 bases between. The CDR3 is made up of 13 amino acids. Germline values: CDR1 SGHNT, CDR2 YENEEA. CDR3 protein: CASSPEEQETQYF. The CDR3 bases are TGTGCCAGCAGCCCAGAGGAACAAGAGACCCAGTACTTC.

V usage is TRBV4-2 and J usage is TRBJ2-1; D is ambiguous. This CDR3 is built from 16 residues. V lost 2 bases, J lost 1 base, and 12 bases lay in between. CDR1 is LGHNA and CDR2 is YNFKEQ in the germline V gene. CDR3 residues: CASSQLLERSYNEQFF. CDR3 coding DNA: TGTGCCAGCAGCCAACTTTTAGAAAGATCCTACAATGAGCAGTTCTTC.

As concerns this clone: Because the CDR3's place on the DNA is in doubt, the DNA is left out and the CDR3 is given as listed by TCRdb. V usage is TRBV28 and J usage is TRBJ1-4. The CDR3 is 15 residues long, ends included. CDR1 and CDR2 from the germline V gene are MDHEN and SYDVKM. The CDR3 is CASSFGSGVNEKLFF.

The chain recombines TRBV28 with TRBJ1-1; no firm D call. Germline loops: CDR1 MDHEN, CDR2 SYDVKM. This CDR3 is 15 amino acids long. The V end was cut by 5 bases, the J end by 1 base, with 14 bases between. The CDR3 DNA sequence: TGTGCCAGCAGTCCACCTGCCCCCCGGAACACTGAAGCTTTCTTT. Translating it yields CASSPPAPRNTEAFF.

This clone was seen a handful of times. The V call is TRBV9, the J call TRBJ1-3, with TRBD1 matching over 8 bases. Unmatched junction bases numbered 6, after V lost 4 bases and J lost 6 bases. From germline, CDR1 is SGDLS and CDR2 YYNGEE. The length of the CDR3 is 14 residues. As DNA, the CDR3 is TGTGCCAGCAGCCCGGGGACAGGCTCAAACACCATATATTTT. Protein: CASSPGTGSNTIYF.

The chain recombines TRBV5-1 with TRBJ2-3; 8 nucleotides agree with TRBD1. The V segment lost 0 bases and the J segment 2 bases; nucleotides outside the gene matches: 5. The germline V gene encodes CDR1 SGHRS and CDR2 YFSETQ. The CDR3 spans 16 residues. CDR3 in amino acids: CASSLARDRYTDTQYF. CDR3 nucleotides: TGCGCCAGCAGCTTGGCCAGGGACAGGTACACAGATACGCAGTATTTT.

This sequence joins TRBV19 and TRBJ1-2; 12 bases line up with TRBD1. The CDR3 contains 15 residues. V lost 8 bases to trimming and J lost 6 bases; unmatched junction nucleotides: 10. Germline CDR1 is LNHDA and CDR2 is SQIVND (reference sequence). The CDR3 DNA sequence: TGTGCCAGTCGGGAACCGGGACAGGGGGCTGATGGCTACACCTTC. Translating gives CASREPGQGADGYTF.

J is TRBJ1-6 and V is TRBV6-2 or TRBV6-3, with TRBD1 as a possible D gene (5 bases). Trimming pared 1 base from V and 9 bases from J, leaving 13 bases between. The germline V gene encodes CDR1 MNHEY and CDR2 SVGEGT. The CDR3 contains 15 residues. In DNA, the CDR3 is TGTGCCAGCAGTTACTTAGGACATGCGGGTTCACCCCTCCACTTT. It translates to CASSYLGHAGSPLHF.

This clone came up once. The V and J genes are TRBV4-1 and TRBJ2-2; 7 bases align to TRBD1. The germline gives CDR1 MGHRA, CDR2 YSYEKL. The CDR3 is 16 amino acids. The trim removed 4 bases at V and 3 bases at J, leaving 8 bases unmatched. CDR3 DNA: TGCGCCAGCAGCCCTAGAGGGGGCGAGTACACCGGGGAGCTGTTTTTT. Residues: CASSPRGGEYTGELFF.

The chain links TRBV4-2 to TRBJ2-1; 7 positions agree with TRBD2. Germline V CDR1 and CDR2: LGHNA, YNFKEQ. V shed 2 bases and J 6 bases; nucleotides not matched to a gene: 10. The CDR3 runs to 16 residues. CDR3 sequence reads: CASSQRWTRPSNEQFF. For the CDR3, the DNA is TGTGCCAGCAGCCAAAGGTGGACTAGACCCTCCAATGAGCAGTTCTTC.

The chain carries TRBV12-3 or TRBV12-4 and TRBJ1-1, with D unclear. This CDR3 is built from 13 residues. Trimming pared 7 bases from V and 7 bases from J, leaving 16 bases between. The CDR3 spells CASTIGLLSEAFF. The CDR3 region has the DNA TGTGCCAGCACTATCGGCCTTCTCAGTGAAGCTTTCTTT.